What follows are 2 T cell receptor beta chains derived from one specimen sequenced in a study of PD-1 blockade in classical Hodgkin lymphoma. As for time point: cycle 4 day 1 (C4D1), after six to seven weeks of nivolumab. All patients relapsed after autologous stem cell transplantation, and brentuximab vedotin exposure varied. Thawed PBMCs underwent magnetic negative selection to yield purified CD4+ T cells. The protocol was immunoSEQ multiplex PCR, while the TCRdb copy is restricted to in-frame clones and leaves out a portion. Among tens of thousands of clones listed, 85% to 90% were seen once. Sequences were derived from CD4+ T cells from blood, sampled before the fourth cycle of nivolumab. These receptors were taken from a human donor with classical Hodgkin lymphoma.

The chain has TRBV28 and TRBJ2-7; 7 bases align to TRBD1. The V gene's germline CDR1 is MDHEN and CDR2 SYDVKM. This CDR3 has 14 amino acids. Unmatched junction bases numbered 3, after V lost 4 bases and J lost 0 bases. This CDR3 reads CASSYSGGSYEQYF. CDR3 bases: TGTGCCAGCAGTTACTCAGGGGGCTCCTACGAGCAGTACTTC.

J is TRBJ2-4 and V is TRBV28; D uncertain. The CDR3 runs 15 residues. V shed 5 bases and J shed 0 bases, with 11 bases lying between them. Per germline, CDR1 MDHEN and CDR2 SYDVKM. CDR3 amino acids: CASSALDLAKNIQYF. The CDR3 DNA follows: TGTGCCAGCAGTGCCCTGGACCTAGCCAAAAACATTCAGTACTTC.